Given below is one T cell receptor beta chain in context. What it recognizes is unknown. Once cultured for 9 to 11 days, the cells underwent separation to obtain CD4+ T cells. Participants were vaccinated with two doses of either the BNT162b2 or mRNA-1273 vaccine. The authors replaced half the medium with IL-2 medium on days 3 and 7. This specimen comes from a study of vaccination effects on CD4 cells after COVID-19. About the research overall: Post-vaccine specimens arrived a median 72 days past the second dose. About 2 million PBMC were placed in each well, which was supplemented with roughly 10 IU/ml IL-2 and approximately 10 ug/ml peptides.

This table comes from immunoSEQ multiplex PCR, and its TCRdb copy is limited to in-frame clones, with some not included. The table includes fewer than 60,000 clones, approximately 81% detected once. The source is a human donor who received a COVID-19 vaccine. Sequences were derived from CD4+ T cells from PBMCs cultured without peptide, sampled after COVID-19 vaccination.

CDR3: CACLDRGWGYTF. CDR3 DNA: TGTGCCTGCCTAGACAGGGGTTGGGGCTACACCTTC. The chain couples TRBV30 to TRBJ1-2; 8 bases agree with TRBD1. Germline CDR1 is GTSNPN and CDR2 is SVGIG (reference sequence). The CDR3 length is 12 residues. V was pared by 6 bases and J by 8 bases, with 8 bases of the junction left unmatched. The full variable domain, in which reference TRBV30 and TRBJ1-2 provide the parts outside the CDR3, is SQTIHQWPATLVQPVGSPLSLECTVEGTSNPNLYWYRQAAGRGLQLLFYSVGIGQISSEVPQNLSASRPQDRQFILSSKKLLLSDSGFYLCACLDRGWGYTFGSGTRLTVV.